Listed below are T cell receptor beta chains from one sample, sequenced in a study of radiotherapy plus CTLA-4 blockade in lung cancer. Here immunoSEQ multiplex PCR was the method, and the copy in TCRdb shows in-frame clones only, minus some. The table lists tens of thousands of clones, 75% to 80% of them singletons. This specimen was peripheral blood, taken from a patient treated with radiotherapy plus ipilimumab. These receptors came from a human donor with non-small cell lung cancer whose response to radiotherapy plus ipilimumab could not be evaluated. CDR3s include the opening cysteine and the closing phenylalanine or tryptophan. Fields, in order: clone size, D gene, V gene, J gene, CDR3 DNA, CDR3 protein. A D gene is named only where the DNA matches it firmly. Clone sizes are given selectively: once, few, many, or a class where the clone is expanded.

-,TRBD2,TRBV7-3,TRBJ2-3,TGTGCCAGCAGCTACACCGGACTAGCGGCGCAGTATTTT,CASSYTGLAAQYF
-,TRBD1,TRBV7-2,TRBJ2-5,TGTGCCAGCAGCTTTGGCCGACAGGGTCCTGGGGCCCAAGAGACCCAGTACTTC,CASSFGRQGPGAQETQYF
-,-,TRBV19,TRBJ1-2,TGTGCCAGTAGTACCAGACAGGTTAACTATGGCTACACCTTC,CASSTRQVNYGYTF
-,-,TRBV5-1,TRBJ2-7,TGCGCCAGCAGGGATTCAGCGGGCGTCTCCTACGAGCAGTACTTC,CASRDSAGVSYEQYF
-,-,TRBV6-5,TRBJ2-7,TGTGCCAGCACCTCGGGGCAGGGGACCTACGAGCAGTACTTC,CASTSGQGTYEQYF
once,TRBD2,TRBV27,TRBJ2-3,TGTGCCAGCAGTTTAGCGGGGGAGCCCACAGATACGCAGTATTTT,CASSLAGEPTDTQYF
-,TRBD2,TRBV6-5,TRBJ2-7,TGTGCCAGCAGTCTTACTAGCGGGGGGCTCTACGAGCAGTACTTC,CASSLTSGGLYEQYF
once,TRBD1,TRBV18,TRBJ2-1,TGTGCCAGCTCCCCGGGACAGCAGTACAATGAGCAGTTCTTC,CASSPGQQYNEQFF
once,-,TRBV28,TRBJ1-3,TGTGCCAGCAGTTTATACAGGGACGGAAACACCATATATTTT,CASSLYRDGNTIYF
-,-,TRBV6-6,TRBJ2-7,TGTGCCAGCAGTTACTCGGGGGGTGGGGACGAGCAGTACTTC,CASSYSGGGDEQYF
-,TRBD1,TRBV28,TRBJ1-4,TGTGCCAGCACCAACCCAGCGGGACAGGGTCGCGAACTGTTTTTT,CASTNPAGQGRELFF
-,-,TRBV5-1,TRBJ2-2,TGCGCCAGCGGAGAGGGACAGAACACCGGGGAGCTGTTTTTT,CASGEGQNTGELFF
-,TRBD1,TRBV28,TRBJ1-2,TGTGCCAGCACCTTGCTTCAGGGGGAGGGCTACACCTTC,CASTLLQGEGYTF
-,-,TRBV11-2,TRBJ2-7,TGTGCCAGCAGCTTCCTGGGGAGCGCGAAGACCTACGAGCAGTACTTC,CASSFLGSAKTYEQYF
-,-,TRBV15,TRBJ1-4,TGTGCCACCAGCAGAGATTCGGCGAGAGGTCTAGAAAAACTGTTTTTT,CATSRDSARGLEKLFF
-,TRBD2,TRBV29-1,TRBJ2-1,TGCAGCGCCTGGGCGTGGGCTAGCGGGGGCTACAATGAGCAGTTCTTC,CSAWAWASGGYNEQFF
few,TRBD1,TRBV28,TRBJ1-2,TGTGCCAGCAGTTCGGACAGGGGGCTTGGCTACACCTTC,CASSSDRGLGYTF
-,-,TRBV2,TRBJ1-2,TGTGCCACCCGCGAGAGTAACTATGGCTACACCTTC,CATRESNYGYTF